This T cell receptor (beta chain) originates from a study of blood T cell repertoires in COVID-19. In the study overall: PBMCs, B-cell-depleted T cells, or T cells provided the cDNA or gDNA that made up the material.

In the authors' workflow: Using reference gene primer amplification, nucleated cell counts were estimated. Sequenced by immunoSEQ multiplex PCR; TCRdb stores in-frame clones only, minus some. V and J calls and clone size are as listed in that table; D and trimming were resolved from the DNA. This table has about 47,000 clones, roughly four fifths appearing once. The sample consisted of peripheral blood. The receptor was isolated from a man in his 60s with active COVID-19.

The CDR3 region is CASSAGGNQPQHF. As DNA, the CDR3 is TGTGCCAGCTCAGCGGGAGGCAATCAGCCCCAGCATTTT. The chain has TRBV18 and TRBJ1-5, with D unclear. The length of the CDR3 is 13 residues. The V and J ends lost 5 bases and 2 bases respectively, with 7 bases between them. Germline V CDR1 and CDR2: KGHSH, LQKENI.